Here is one T cell receptor (beta chain) with its context. This sample is part of a study of shared clonotypes between healthy human individuals. The CDR3 loop spans 16 amino acids. Per the germline V gene, CDR1 is SGHDN and CDR2 is FVKESK. Trimming cost V 7 bases and J 5 bases, with 20 bases left between them. Assay used: immunoSEQ multiplex PCR; TCRdb lists only in-frame clones, some missing. The sample contains a few million clones, 90% to 95% of which appear only once. Sample: naive CD4+ T cells from PBMCs. Indicated subset: CD45RA+ positively selected. This clonotype was obtained from a man younger than 35 in good health. Some clones in this sample may be carry-over from other donors' samples. The V and J genes are TRBV14 and TRBJ2-2, with D perhaps TRBD2 (6 bases). The CDR3 DNA is TGTGCCAGCACCGACCTAATGGGCGGGACGACCGGGGAGCTGTTTTTT. Translating gives CASTDLMGGTTGELFF. The whole variable domain, filled in from reference TRBV14 and TRBJ2-2, reads EAGVTQFPSHSVIEKGQTVTLRCDPISGHDNLYWYRRVMGKEIKFLLHFVKESKQDESGMPNNRFLAERTGGTYSTLKVQPAELEDSGVYFCASTDLMGGTTGELFFGEGSRLTVL.